Here is one T cell receptor beta chain with its context. There are 14 residues in the CDR3. CDR1 SGHRS and CDR2 YFSETQ come from the germline V gene. The ends were cut back, 7 bases at V and 8 bases at J, with 21 bases in the middle. This sample is part of a study of blood T cell repertoires in COVID-19. Study-wide background: Acute and convalescent COVID-19 samples came from the United States, Italy and Spain. PBMCs, B-cell-depleted T cells, or T cells were the source of the cDNA or gDNA that made up the material.

As processed by the authors: Counts of nucleated cells, estimated from reference gene primer amplification, were obtained. Profiled with immunoSEQ multiplex PCR; TCRdb holds only in-frame clones, not every one. That table gives V, J and clone size, and the DNA gave D and trimming. The sample includes about 250,000 clones, 88% seen only once; the top ten take 1.2% to 1.5%. The sequence was collected from a man older than 75 with acute or convalescent COVID-19. Sequencing input: peripheral blood. This chain uses TRBV5-1 with TRBJ1-2; tentatively, D is TRBD1 (6 bases). The DNA for the CDR3 is TGCGCCAGCGGGCTTACAGGGTCGGCGGGCGGCTACACCTTC. This encodes CASGLTGSAGGYTF.